This T cell receptor beta chain appears in the sequencing data of a study of T cell responses to AZD1222 COVID-19 vaccine. CDR3 length: 14 amino acids. V lost 0 bases and J lost 4; bases outside the gene matches: 2. Germline V gives CDR1 MNHEY, CDR2 SVGAGI. This clone turned up a few times. The antigen remains undetermined. Repertoires were generated with immunoSEQ multiplex PCR, while TCRdb's copy carries only in-frame clones and drops some. The data show tens of thousands of clones, about nine tenths seen once. Findings and limits, study-wide: Spike-specific TCR breadth rose after two AZD1222 doses, and depth rose as well. Nearly half of spike-specific TCRs reportedly target unmutated variant regions.

The sequence derives from an adult in good health. The sample was peripheral blood, taken on day 0 of AZD1222 vaccination. The V gene is TRBV6-5, the J gene TRBJ1-2, with 7 bases fitting TRBD1. In nucleotides, the CDR3 is TGTGCCAGCAGTTACTCAACAGGGGCCTATGGCTACACCTTC. As protein: CASSYSTGAYGYTF.